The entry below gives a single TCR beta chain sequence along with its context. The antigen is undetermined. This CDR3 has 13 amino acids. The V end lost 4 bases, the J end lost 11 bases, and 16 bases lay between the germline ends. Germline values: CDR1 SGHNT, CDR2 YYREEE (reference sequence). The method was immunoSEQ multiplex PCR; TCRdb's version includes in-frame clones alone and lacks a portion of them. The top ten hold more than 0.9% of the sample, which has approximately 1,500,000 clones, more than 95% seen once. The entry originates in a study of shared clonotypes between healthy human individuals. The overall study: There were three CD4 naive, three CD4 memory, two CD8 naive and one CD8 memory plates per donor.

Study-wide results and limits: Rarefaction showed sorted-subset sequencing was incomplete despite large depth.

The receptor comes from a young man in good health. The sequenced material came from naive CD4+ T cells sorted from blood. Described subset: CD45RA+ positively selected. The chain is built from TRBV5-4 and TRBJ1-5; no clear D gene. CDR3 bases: TGTGCCAGCAGCCCTGGACCTGAAGTGGCCCAGCATTTT. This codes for CASSPGPEVAQHF. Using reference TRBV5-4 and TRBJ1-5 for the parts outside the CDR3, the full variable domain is ETGVTQSPTHLIKTRGQQVTLRCSSQSGHNTVSWYQQALGQGPQFIFQYYREEENGRGNFPPRFSGLQFPNYSSELNVNALELDDSALYLCASSPGPEVAQHFGDGTRLSIL.